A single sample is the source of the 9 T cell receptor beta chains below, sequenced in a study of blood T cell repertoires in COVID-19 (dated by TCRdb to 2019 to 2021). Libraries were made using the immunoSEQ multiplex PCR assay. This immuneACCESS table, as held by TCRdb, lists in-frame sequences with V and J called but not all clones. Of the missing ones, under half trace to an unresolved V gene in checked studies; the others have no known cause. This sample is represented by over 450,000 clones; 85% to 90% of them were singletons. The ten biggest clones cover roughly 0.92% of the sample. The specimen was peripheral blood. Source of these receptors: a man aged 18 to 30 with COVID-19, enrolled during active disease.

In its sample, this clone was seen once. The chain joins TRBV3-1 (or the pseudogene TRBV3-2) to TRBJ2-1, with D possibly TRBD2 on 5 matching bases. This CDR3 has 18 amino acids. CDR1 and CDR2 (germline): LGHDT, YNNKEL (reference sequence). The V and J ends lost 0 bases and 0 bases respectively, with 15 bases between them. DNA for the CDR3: TGTGCCAGCAGCCAAGATTTGGAGGCGGTGAGCTCCTACAATGAGCAGTTCTTC. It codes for CASSQDLEAVSSYNEQFF.

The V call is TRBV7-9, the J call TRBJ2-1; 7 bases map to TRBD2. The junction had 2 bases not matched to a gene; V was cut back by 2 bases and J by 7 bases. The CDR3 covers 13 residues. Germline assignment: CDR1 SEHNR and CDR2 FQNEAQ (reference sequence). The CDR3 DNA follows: TGTGCCAGCAGCTTATGGGGGGGAAATGAGCAGTTCTTC. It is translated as CASSLWGGNEQFF. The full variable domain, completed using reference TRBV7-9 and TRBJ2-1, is DTGVSQNPRHKITKRGQNVTFRCDPISEHNRLYWYRQTLGQGPEFLTYFQNEAQLEKSRLLSDRFSAERPKGSFSTLEIQRTEQGDSAMYLCASSLWGGNEQFFGPGTRLTVL.

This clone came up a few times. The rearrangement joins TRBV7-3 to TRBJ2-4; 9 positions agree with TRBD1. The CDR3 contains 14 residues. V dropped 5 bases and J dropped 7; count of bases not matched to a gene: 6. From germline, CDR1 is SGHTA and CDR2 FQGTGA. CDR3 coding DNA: TGTGCCAGCAGCCAACAGGGGGCCGGGAACATTCAGTACTTC. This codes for CASSQQGAGNIQYF.

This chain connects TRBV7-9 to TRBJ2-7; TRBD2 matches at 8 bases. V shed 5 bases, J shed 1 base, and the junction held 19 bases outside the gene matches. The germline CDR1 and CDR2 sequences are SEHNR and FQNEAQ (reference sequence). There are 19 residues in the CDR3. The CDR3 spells CASSLTSDTREGQSYEQYF. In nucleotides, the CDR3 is TGTGCCAGCAGCCTAACCTCGGACACTCGGGAGGGACAATCCTACGAGCAGTACTTC.

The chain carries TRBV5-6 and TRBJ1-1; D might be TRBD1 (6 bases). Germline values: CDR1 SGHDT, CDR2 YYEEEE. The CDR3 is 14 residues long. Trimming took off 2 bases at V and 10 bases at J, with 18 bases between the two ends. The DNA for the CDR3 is TGTGCCAGCAGCTTTTTACAGGGCTCACCCGGAGCTTTCTTT. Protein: CASSFLQGSPGAFF.

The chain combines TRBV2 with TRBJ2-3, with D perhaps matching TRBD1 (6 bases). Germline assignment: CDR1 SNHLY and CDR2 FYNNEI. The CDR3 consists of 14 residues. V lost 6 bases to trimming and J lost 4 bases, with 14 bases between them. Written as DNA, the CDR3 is TGTGCCAGCAGGTACAGGGATGGGGCAGATACGCAGTATTTT. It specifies CASRYRDGADTQYF.

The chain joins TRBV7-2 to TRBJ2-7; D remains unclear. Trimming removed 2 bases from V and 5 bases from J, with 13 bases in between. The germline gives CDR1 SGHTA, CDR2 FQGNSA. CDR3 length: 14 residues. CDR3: CASSLKRRGNEQYF. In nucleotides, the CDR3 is TGTGCCAGCAGCTTAAAGAGGAGAGGAAACGAGCAGTACTTC.

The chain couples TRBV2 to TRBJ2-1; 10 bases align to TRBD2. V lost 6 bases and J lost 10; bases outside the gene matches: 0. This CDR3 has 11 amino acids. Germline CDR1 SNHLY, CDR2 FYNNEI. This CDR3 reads CASRLAGEQFF. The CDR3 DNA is TGTGCCAGCAGACTAGCGGGGGAGCAGTTCTTC.

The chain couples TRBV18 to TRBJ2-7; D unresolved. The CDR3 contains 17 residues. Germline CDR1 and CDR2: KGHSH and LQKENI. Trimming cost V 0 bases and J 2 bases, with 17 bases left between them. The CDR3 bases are TGTGCCAGCTCACCACCGGTCGACTCCCCAGCACCCTACGAGCAGTACTTC. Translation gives CASSPPVDSPAPYEQYF.